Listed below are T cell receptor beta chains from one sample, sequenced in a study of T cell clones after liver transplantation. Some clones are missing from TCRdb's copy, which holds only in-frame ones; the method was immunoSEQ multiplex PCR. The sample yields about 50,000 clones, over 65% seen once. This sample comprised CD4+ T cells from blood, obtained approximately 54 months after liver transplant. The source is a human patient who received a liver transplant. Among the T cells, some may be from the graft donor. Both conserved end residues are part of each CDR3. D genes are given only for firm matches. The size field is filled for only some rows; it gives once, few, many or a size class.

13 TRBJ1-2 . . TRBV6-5 CASGLRTVGGYTF TGTGCCAGCGGATTAAGGACAGTCGGTGGCTACACCTTC
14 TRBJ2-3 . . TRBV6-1 CASSEVQELDTQYF TGTGCCAGCAGTGAAGTTCAGGAGTTGGATACGCAGTATTTT
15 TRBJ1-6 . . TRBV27 CASSSRLLQQSPLHF TGTGCCAGCAGTTCGAGACTCCTTCAGCAGTCACCCCTCCACTTT
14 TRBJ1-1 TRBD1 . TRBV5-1 CASSNQVTGAEAFF TGCGCCAGCAGCAACCAAGTGACAGGGGCTGAAGCTTTCTTT
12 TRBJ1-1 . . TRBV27 CASSLEGTEAFF TGTGCCAGCAGTTTAGAGGGCACTGAAGCTTTCTTT
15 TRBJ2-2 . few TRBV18 CASSPPSYSTGELFF TGTGCCAGCTCACCACCGTCTTATAGCACCGGGGAGCTGTTTTTT
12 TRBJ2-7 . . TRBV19 CASSQQGYEQYF TGTGCCAGTAGCCAACAGGGCTACGAGCAGTACTTC
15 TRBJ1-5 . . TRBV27 CASSFRQGLNQPQHF TGTGCCAGCAGTTTTAGGCAGGGGCTAAATCAGCCCCAGCATTTT
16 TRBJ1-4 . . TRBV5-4 CASSPGRWQGNEKLFF TGTGCCAGCAGCCCCGGCCGATGGCAGGGAAATGAAAAACTGTTTTTT
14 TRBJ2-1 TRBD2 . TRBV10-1 CASSFSGGLNEQFF TGCGCCAGCAGTTTTAGCGGGGGGCTTAATGAGCAGTTCTTC
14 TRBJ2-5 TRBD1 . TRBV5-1 CASKDGTGKETQYF TGCGCCAGCAAGGATGGGACAGGGAAAGAGACCCAGTACTTC
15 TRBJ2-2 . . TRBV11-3 CASSFLGGLAGELFF TGTGCCAGCAGCTTCCTTGGGGGGTTGGCCGGGGAGCTGTTTTTT
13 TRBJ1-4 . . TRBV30 CAWQPGPNEKLFF TGTGCCTGGCAACCGGGACCGAATGAAAAACTGTTTTTT
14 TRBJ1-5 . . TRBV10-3 CAIKEGQNNQPQHF TGTGCCATCAAAGAAGGACAGAACAATCAGCCCCAGCATTTT
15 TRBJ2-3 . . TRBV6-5 CASSYSMTATDTQYF TGTGCCAGCAGTTACTCGATGACAGCCACAGATACGCAGTATTTT
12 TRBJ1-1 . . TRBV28 CASRIRDTEAFF TGTGCCAGCCGGATCAGGGACACTGAAGCTTTCTTT
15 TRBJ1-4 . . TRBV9 CASSEDSRTVEKLFF TGTGCCAGCAGCGAAGACTCCCGCACCGTCGAAAAACTGTTTTTT
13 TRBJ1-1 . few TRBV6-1 CASSVERWTEAFF TGTGCCAGCAGTGTAGAGAGGTGGACTGAAGCTTTCTTT
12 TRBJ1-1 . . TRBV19 CASSIRDTEAFF TGTGCCAGTAGTATTCGGGACACCGAAGCTTTCTTT
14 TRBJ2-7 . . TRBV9 CASSDGGGNYEQYF TGTGCCAGTTCAGACGGGGGAGGAAACTACGAGCAGTACTTC
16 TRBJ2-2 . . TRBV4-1 CASSQEAGINTGELFF TGCGCCAGCAGCCAAGAGGCGGGGATCAACACCGGGGAGCTGTTTTTT
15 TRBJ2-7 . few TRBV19 CASRPPGPSPYEQYF TGTGCCAGTCGTCCACCGGGACCGTCACCTTACGAGCAGTACTTC
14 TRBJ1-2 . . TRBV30 CAWSSQYSNYGYTF TGTGCCTGGAGCTCACAGTACTCTAACTATGGCTACACCTTC
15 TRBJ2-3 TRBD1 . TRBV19 CASSIGDRVRDTQYF TGTGCCAGTAGTATAGGCGACAGGGTCAGGGATACGCAGTATTTT
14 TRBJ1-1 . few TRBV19 CASARPGRNTEAFF TGTGCCAGTGCCCGGCCGGGGCGGAACACTGAAGCTTTCTTT
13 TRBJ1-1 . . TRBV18 CASSPRSETEAFF TGTGCCAGCTCACCACGGTCTGAGACTGAAGCTTTCTTT